The clone carrying this T cell receptor (beta chain) was found a few times. Antigen specificity is unknown. The entry originates in a study of beta chain features in type 1 diabetes. The germline gives CDR1 ENHRY, CDR2 SYGVKD. After removal of 11 bases from V and 5 bases from J, the junction contained 2 bases not matched to a gene. This CDR3 is built from 11 residues. Expressed TCRB transcripts were sequenced after all isolated RNA was converted to cDNA. Generated by immunoSEQ multiplex PCR, the TCRdb table keeps only in-frame clones and is missing some. Of about 370,000 clones in the sample, 8% to 10% were seen once. Regarding the study as a whole: Shortening that was moderate but significant affected the TCRB CDR3s of Type 1 diabetes patients in all four CD4+ subsets.

This chain links TRBV10-3 with TRBJ2-2; 7 nucleotides line up with TRBD2. The sample consisted of central memory CD4+ T cells from blood. The receptor's source is a man aged 25 to 45 with type 1 diabetes. CDR3 protein: CALGGTGELFF. In nucleotides, the CDR3 is TGTGCCCTGGGGGGGACCGGGGAGCTGTTTTTT.